This T cell receptor beta chain appears in the sequencing data of a study of blood T cell repertoires in COVID-19. Sequencing was performed with immunoSEQ multiplex PCR; in TCRdb, only in-frame clones are kept and a portion is missing. Of some 260,000 clones listed, about 85% are singletons. The J segment lost 5 bases and the V segment lost 6 bases, leaving 4 bases of the junction unmatched. Germline CDR1 is MNHEY and CDR2 is SVGAGI. This CDR3 has 14 amino acids. Participant age was roughly 18 to 90 years, and participants resided in about two dozen US areas. The sample taken for sequencing was PBMCs or T cells enriched from blood (not recorded which). This chain uses TRBV6-5 with TRBJ1-6; 7 positions match TRBD1. The clonotype originates from a woman aged 25 to 39 with acute COVID-19. The CDR3 is CASRATGDNSPLHF. CDR3 nucleotides: TGTGCCAGCAGAGCAACAGGGGATAATTCACCCCTCCACTTT.